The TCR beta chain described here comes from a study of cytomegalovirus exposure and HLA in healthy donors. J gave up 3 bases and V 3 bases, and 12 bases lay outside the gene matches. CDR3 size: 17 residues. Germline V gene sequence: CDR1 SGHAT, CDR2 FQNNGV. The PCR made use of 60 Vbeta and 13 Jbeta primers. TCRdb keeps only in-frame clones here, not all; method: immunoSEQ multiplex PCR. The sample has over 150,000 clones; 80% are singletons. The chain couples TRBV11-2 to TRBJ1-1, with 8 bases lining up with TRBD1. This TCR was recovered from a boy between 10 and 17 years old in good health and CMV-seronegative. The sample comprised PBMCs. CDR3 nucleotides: TGTGCCAGCAGCTTCTCTTCAGGGGGCAAATTAGACACTGAAGCTTTCTTT. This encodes CASSFSSGGKLDTEAFF.